The source of this T cell receptor (beta chain) is a study of blood T cell repertoires in COVID-19. Looking at the study overall: COVID-19 samples collected from the United States, Italy and Spain covered acute and convalescent phases.

Measured with immunoSEQ multiplex PCR; TCRdb has only the in-frame clones, and not every one. This table has fewer than 70,000 clones, around 79% appearing once. Germline V lookup: CDR1 LNHDA, CDR2 SQIVND (reference sequence). The trim removed 8 bases at V and 8 bases at J, leaving 25 bases unmatched. The CDR3 contains 19 residues. Sample: peripheral blood. J is TRBJ2-7 and V is TRBV19, with 12 bases matching TRBD2. The receptor comes from a man in his fifties or sixties with acute or convalescent COVID-19. DNA of the CDR3: TGTGCCAGTTCGCAACTCGGGGCTAGCGGGGGGGCCGTGGGGTCGAAGCAGTACTTC. It yields the protein CASSQLGASGGAVGSKQYF.